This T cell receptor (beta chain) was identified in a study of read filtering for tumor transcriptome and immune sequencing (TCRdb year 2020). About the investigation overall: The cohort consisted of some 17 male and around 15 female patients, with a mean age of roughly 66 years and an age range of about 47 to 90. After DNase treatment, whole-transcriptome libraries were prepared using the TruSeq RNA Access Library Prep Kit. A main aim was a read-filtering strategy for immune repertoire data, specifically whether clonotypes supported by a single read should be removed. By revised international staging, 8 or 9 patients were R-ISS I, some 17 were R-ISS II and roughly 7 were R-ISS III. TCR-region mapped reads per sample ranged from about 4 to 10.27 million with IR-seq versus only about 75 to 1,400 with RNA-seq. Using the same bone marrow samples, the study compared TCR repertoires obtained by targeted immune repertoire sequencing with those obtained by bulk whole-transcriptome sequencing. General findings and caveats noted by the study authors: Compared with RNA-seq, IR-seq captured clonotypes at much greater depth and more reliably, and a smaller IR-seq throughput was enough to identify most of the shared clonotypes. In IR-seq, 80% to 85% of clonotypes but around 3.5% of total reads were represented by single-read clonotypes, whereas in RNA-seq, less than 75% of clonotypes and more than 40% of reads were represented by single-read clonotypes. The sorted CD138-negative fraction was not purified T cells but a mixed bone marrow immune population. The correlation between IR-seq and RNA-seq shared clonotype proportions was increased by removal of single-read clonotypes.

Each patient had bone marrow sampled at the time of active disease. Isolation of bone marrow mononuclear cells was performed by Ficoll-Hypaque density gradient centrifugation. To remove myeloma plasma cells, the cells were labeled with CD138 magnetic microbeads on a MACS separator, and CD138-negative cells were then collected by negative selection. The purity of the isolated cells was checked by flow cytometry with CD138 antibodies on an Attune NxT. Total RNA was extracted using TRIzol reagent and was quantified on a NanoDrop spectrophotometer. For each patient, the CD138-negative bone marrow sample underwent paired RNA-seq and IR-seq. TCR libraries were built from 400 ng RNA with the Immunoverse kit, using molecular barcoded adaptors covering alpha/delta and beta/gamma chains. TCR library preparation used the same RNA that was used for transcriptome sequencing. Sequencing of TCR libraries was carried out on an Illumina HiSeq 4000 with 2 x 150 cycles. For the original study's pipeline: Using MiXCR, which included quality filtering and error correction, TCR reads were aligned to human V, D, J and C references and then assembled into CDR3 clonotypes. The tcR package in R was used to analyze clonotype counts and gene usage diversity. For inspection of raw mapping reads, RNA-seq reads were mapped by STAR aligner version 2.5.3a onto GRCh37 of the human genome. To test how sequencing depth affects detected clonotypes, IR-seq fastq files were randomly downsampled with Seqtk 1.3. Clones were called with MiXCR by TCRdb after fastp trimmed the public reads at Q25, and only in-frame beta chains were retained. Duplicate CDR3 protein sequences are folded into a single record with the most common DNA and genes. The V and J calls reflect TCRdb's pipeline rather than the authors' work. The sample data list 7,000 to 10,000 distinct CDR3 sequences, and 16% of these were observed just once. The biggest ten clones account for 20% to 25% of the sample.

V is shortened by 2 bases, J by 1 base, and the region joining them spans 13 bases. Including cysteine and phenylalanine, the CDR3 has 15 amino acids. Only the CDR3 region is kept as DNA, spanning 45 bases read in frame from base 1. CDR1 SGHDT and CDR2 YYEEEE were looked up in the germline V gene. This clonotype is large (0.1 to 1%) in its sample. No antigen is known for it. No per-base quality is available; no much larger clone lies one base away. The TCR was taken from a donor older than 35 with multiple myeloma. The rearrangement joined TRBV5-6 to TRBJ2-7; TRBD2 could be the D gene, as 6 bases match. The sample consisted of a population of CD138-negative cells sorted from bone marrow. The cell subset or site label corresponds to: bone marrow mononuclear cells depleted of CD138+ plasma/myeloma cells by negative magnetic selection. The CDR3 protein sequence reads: CASSFGGRSSYEQYF. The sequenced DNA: TGTGCCAGCAGCTTTGGAGGGAGGTCTTCCTACGAGCAGTACTTC.